This is a list of T cell receptor beta chains from one sample in a study of cytomegalovirus exposure and HLA in healthy donors. The assay was immunoSEQ multiplex PCR, and TCRdb's table has in-frame clones only and misses some. The table lists about 220,000 clones, 85% to 90% of them singletons. Sequenced material: PBMCs. Receptors were obtained from a woman aged 18-35 years in good health and CMV-seronegative. Each CDR3 is given with its conserved first and last residue. The D gene is left open where the match is weak. For some rows the clone size is stated as once, few or many, or as a class when expanded; others skip it.

TRBD1 | TRBJ1-5 | TRBV4-2 | once | TGTGCCAGCAGCCAAGGTGAGGGGGCGGCTTTTGGGCCCCAGCATTTT | CASSQGEGAAFGPQHF
TRBD1 | TRBJ2-1 | TRBV25-1 | NA | TGTGCCATGCCGGGACAGGGGGCTTATGGCTCCTACAATGAGCAGTTCTTC | CAMPGQGAYGSYNEQFF
TRBD2 | TRBJ2-7 | TRBV4-3 | NA | TGCGCCAGCAGCCAAGTTTTGACTAGCGGGAGCCACGAGCAGTACTTC | CASSQVLTSGSHEQYF
TRBD2 | TRBJ2-3 | TRBV27 | NA | TGTGCCAGCAGTTTATTCACCGGGACTAGCGGGGCTAGCACAGATACGCAGTATTTT | CASSLFTGTSGASTDTQYF
TRBD2 | TRBJ2-1 | TRBV19 | NA | TGTGCCAGTGGTTGGACTAGCGGTTACAATGAGCAGTTCTTC | CASGWTSGYNEQFF
NA | TRBJ2-1 | TRBV5-1 | NA | TGCGCCAGCAGCTTGTCCTACTCCCTAGGCCATGAGCAGTTCTTC | CASSLSYSLGHEQFF
NA | TRBJ1-2 | TRBV4-1 | NA | TGCGCCAGCAGCTCAGATTTTAATGGCTACACCTTC | CASSSDFNGYTF
TRBD2 | TRBJ2-1 | TRBV7-3 | NA | TGTGCCAGCAGCCGCGGACTAGCGGGGAACAATGAGCAGTTCTTC | CASSRGLAGNNEQFF
NA | TRBJ1-1 | TRBV29-1 | NA | TGCAGCGTTCGGGATCCAAACACTGAAGCTTTCTTT | CSVRDPNTEAFF
NA | TRBJ1-5 | TRBV10-3 | NA | TGTGCCATCAGTGAGGCGGGGGGCTTTCAGCCCCAGCATTTT | CAISEAGGFQPQHF
NA | TRBJ2-7 | TRBV6-1 | NA | TGTGCCAGCAGTGACAGGGAGGTGGCCGAGCAGTACTTC | CASSDREVAEQYF
NA | TRBJ2-5 | TRBV6-1 | NA | TGTGCCAGCAGTGAATTTCCAGGTAGTTCAGAGACCCAGTACTTC | CASSEFPGSSETQYF
TRBD2 | TRBJ2-7 | TRBV5-1 | NA | TGCGCCAGCAGCATCACTAGCGGTGGCTACGAGCAGTACTTC | CASSITSGGYEQYF
NA | TRBJ2-1 | TRBV29-1 | once | TGCAGCGTTCGTTGGAGCTCCTACAATGAGCAGTTCTTC | CSVRWSSYNEQFF
NA | TRBJ2-7 | TRBV28 | NA | TGTGCCAGCAGTTTGTCAGGGAACTACGAGCAGTACTTC | CASSLSGNYEQYF
TRBD2 | TRBJ2-7 | TRBV9 | NA | TGTGCCAGCAGCGTGGGACTAGACGGGTACGAGCAGTACTTC | CASSVGLDGYEQYF
NA | TRBJ1-3 | TRBV5-1 | NA | TGCGCCAGCAGCGCGGACTACTCTGGAAACACCATATATTTT | CASSADYSGNTIYF
NA | TRBJ1-1 | TRBV4-1 | NA | TGCGCCAGCAGCCAAGGTCAGGGGTCGATCGCCGAAGCTTTCTTT | CASSQGQGSIAEAFF
NA | TRBJ2-1 | TRBV28 | NA | TGTGCCAGCAGTTTTCCTCTAGTTAATGAGCAGTTCTTC | CASSFPLVNEQFF
NA | TRBJ2-7 | TRBV30 | NA | TGTGCCTGGCTGGCGGATCCTGGCTACGAGCAGTACTTC | CAWLADPGYEQYF
TRBD1 | TRBJ2-1 | TRBV2 | NA | TGTGCCAGCAGTGTCGACAGGGGAGTCCCTAACAACAATGAGCAGTTCTTC | CASSVDRGVPNNNEQFF
TRBD2 | TRBJ2-3 | TRBV27 | NA | TGTGCCAGCAGTTTAATGGCTAGCGGGGGCACAGATACGCAGTATTTT | CASSLMASGGTDTQYF
NA | TRBJ2-7 | TRBV5-6 | NA | TGTGCCAGCAGCGAGGGGGCGGGGGGCCGGTACGAGCAGTACTTC | CASSEGAGGRYEQYF
TRBD1 | TRBJ1-5 | TRBV5-1 | NA | TGCGCCAGCAGCCCAGGACAGGGGAATCAGCCCCAGCATTTT | CASSPGQGNQPQHF
TRBD2 | TRBJ2-1 | TRBV6-4 | NA | TGTGCCAGCAGTGGCCAGGGCGGGGGCAATGAGCAGTTCTTC | CASSGQGGGNEQFF
TRBD2 | TRBJ2-1 | TRBV7-2 | NA | TGTGCCAGCAGCCTTACTAGCGGGGTATACAATGAGCAGTTCTTC | CASSLTSGVYNEQFF
TRBD2 | TRBJ2-2 | TRBV7-8 | NA | TGTGCCAGCAGCTTAGCGCGCGCGGGAGGGCGCACCGGGGAGCTGTTTTTT | CASSLARAGGRTGELFF
NA | TRBJ2-7 | TRBV5-4 | NA | TGTGCCAGCGGGGAGACGGACGGTTCCTACGAGCAGTACTTC | CASGETDGSYEQYF
TRBD2 | TRBJ2-1 | TRBV11-1 | NA | TGTGCCAGCAGCTTAGGTAGGGAGGGCCAGAGCAATGAGCAGTTCTTC | CASSLGREGQSNEQFF
TRBD1 | TRBJ1-2 | TRBV25-1 | NA | TGTGCCAGCAGTGACTACAGGGGACGCGGCTACACCTTC | CASSDYRGRGYTF
NA | TRBJ2-7 | TRBV20-1 | once | TGCAGTGTCGGGATCTCCTACGAGCAGTACTTC | CSVGISYEQYF
NA | TRBJ1-2 | TRBV27 | NA | TGTGCCAGCAGCCGCCAGGGGTTTGGCTACACCTTC | CASSRQGFGYTF
TRBD2 | TRBJ2-1 | TRBV9 | NA | TGTGCCAGCAGCGTAGCGGGAGGGAATGAGCAGTTCTTC | CASSVAGGNEQFF
NA | TRBJ2-7 | TRBV2 | NA | TGTGCCAGCAGGGCCGGGACATCCAACGAGCAGTACTTC | CASRAGTSNEQYF
TRBD2 | TRBJ2-7 | TRBV27 | NA | TGTGCCAGCAGTTTACTAGCGGGAGGACTCACCTACGAGCAGTACTTC | CASSLLAGGLTYEQYF
NA | TRBJ1-1 | TRBV28 | NA | TGTGCCAGCAAATCCGCAGGGTCCAACACTGAAGCTTTCTTT | CASKSAGSNTEAFF
TRBD1 | TRBJ1-1 | TRBV27 | once | TGTGCCAGCAGTGTACAGGGGGATAACACTGAAGCTTTCTTT | CASSVQGDNTEAFF
TRBD1 | TRBJ2-7 | TRBV5-6 | NA | TGTGCCAGCAGCCTACTCGCAGGGGGCTGGTCGTACGAGCAGTACTTC | CASSLLAGGWSYEQYF
NA | TRBJ2-5 | TRBV19 | NA | TGTGCCAGTAGTGCGACAGGCCTGGAGGAGACCCAGTACTTC | CASSATGLEETQYF
NA | TRBJ1-5 | TRBV18 | once | TGTGCCAGCTCACTAAGACAGGGCAATCAGCCCCAGCATTTT | CASSLRQGNQPQHF
TRBD1 | TRBJ1-5 | TRBV6-6 | NA | TGTGCCAGCAGATCCGGGACAGGGGGCGAGAATCAGCCCCAGCATTTT | CASRSGTGGENQPQHF
TRBD1 | TRBJ1-4 | TRBV5-4 | NA | TGTGCCAGCAGCTCCCCCGGGACAGGGACCGGAAAACTGTTTTTT | CASSSPGTGTGKLFF
NA | TRBJ2-1 | TRBV28 | NA | TGTGCCAGCAGTTTGGGGAGTCCCAACAATGAGCAGTTCTTC | CASSLGSPNNEQFF
NA | TRBJ2-7 | TRBV5-5 | NA | TGTGCCAGCAGCGCCACAGGGTACTACGAGCAGTACTTC | CASSATGYYEQYF
NA | TRBJ1-1 | TRBV27 | NA | TGTGCCAGCAGACGTTCTTCTACGGTTAACACTGAAGCTTTCTTT | CASRRSSTVNTEAFF
NA | TRBJ2-7 | TRBV12-5 | NA | TGTGCTAGTGGTTTGGTAGCCGGGTCAGGGGACGAGCAGTACTTC | CASGLVAGSGDEQYF
NA | TRBJ2-2 | TRBV30 | NA | TGTGCCTGGAGTCCTACCGGGGAGCTGTTTTTT | CAWSPTGELFF
NA | TRBJ1-5 | TRBV28 | NA | TGTGCCAGCAGTTTTACGGGATACAATCAGCCCCAGCATTTT | CASSFTGYNQPQHF
TRBD1 | TRBJ1-1 | TRBV6-6 | NA | TGTGCCAGCAGTTATTCGACAGGGGGTATGAACACTGAAGCTTTCTTT | CASSYSTGGMNTEAFF
TRBD1 | TRBJ2-3 | TRBV5-1 | NA | TGCGCCAGCAGCTTTGCCCCGGGACAGGGCACAGATACGCAGTATTTT | CASSFAPGQGTDTQYF
NA | TRBJ1-1 | TRBV7-4 | NA | TGTGCCAGCAGCTTAGCGGGAGGGTGTACTGAAGCTTTCTTT | CASSLAGGCTEAFF